This T cell receptor beta chain was found in a study of vaccination effects on CD4 cells after COVID-19. Comments on this clone: Its target is not known.

Clones were sequenced by immunoSEQ multiplex PCR, and TCRdb holds only the in-frame ones, with some missing. The sample has about 28,000 clones, roughly 70% seen once. In the ViraFEST assay, antigen-specific CD4+ clonotypes were identified by expansion after peptide-pool stimulation. The authors isolated CD4+ T cells after around 11 days of culture. Participants completed two doses of the BNT162b2 or mRNA-1273 vaccine. The CDR3 runs 12 residues. CDR1 and CDR2 (germline): SEHNR, FQNEAQ (reference sequence). Trimming took off 3 bases at V and 6 bases at J, with 6 bases between the two ends. The source material was CD4+ T cells from PBMCs cultured with HCoV-NL63 spike peptides, sampled after COVID-19 vaccination. This chain connects TRBV7-9 to TRBJ2-4, with D unclear. The TCR originated in a human donor who received a COVID-19 vaccine. CDR3 DNA: TGTGCCAGCAGCTTCTCTGGAAACATTCAGTACTTC. Its protein is CASSFSGNIQYF. The full variable domain, with the rest looked up from reference TRBV7-9 and TRBJ2-4, is DTGVSQNPRHKITKRGQNVTFRCDPISEHNRLYWYRQTLGQGPEFLTYFQNEAQLEKSRLLSDRFSAERPKGSFSTLEIQRTEQGDSAMYLCASSFSGNIQYFGAGTRLSVL.